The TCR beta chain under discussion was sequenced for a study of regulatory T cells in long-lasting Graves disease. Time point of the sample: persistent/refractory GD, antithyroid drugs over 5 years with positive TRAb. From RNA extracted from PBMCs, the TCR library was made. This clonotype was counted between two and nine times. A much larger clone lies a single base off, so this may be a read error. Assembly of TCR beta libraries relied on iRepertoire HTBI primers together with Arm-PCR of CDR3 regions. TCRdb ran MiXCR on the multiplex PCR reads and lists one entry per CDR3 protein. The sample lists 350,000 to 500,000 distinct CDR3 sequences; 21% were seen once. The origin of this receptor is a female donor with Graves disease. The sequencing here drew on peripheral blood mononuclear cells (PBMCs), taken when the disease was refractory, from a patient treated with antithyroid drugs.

CDR3 coding DNA: TGTGCCTGCAGTCTAACCACGGTTAACATTCAGTACTTC. Amino acid sequence: CACSLTTVNIQYF. The rearrangement links TRBV28 to TRBJ2-4, with unresolved D. CDR3 length equals 13 residues. The germline V gene encodes CDR1 MDHEN and CDR2 SYDVKM. The full variable domain, in which reference TRBV28 and TRBJ2-4 provide the parts outside the CDR3, is DVKVTQSSRYLVKRTGEKVFLECVQDMDHENMFWYRQDPGLGLRLIYFSYDVKMKEKGDIPEGYSVSREKKERFSLILESASTNQTSMYLCACSLTTVNIQYFGAGTRLSVL.